This T cell receptor beta chain emerged from a study of T cells after yellow fever vaccination. Study-level background: SMART-Seq v4 Ultra Low Input served to prepare low-cell-number fractions.

CDR1 and CDR2 (germline): SNHLY, FYNNEI. The CDR3 extends over 13 amino acids. Losses at the gene ends were 9 bases for V and 7 bases for J; bases not matched to a gene: 7. TCRdb itself ran the 5' RACE reads through MiXCR, one entry per CDR3 protein. The sample has 150,000 to 200,000 distinct CDR3 sequences, approximately 6.2% seen once. General study findings and limits: Some clonotypes, a small share, were shared between CD4 and CD8 compartments. Post-booster samples contained most primary-vaccination clones (more than 95% CD4, 88% CD8). A secondary response was less intense yet reached its peak sooner, at day 5 versus 15.

This clonotype qualifies as medium-sized. Its antigen is not known. The specimen was CD4+ T cells sorted from PBMCs, collected on the day of the first yellow fever vaccination. This chain joins TRBV2 and TRBJ2-7, with 12 positions matching TRBD1. The TCR originated in a man between 18 and 29 years old who received the YFV17D yellow fever vaccine. CDR3 sequence: CASSGTGGGEQYF. CDR3 in DNA: TGTGCCAGTTCCGGGACAGGGGGCGGGGAGCAGTACTTC.